This is a list of T cell receptor beta chains from one sample in a study of cytotoxic CD8 clonotypes in ibrutinib-treated CLL. Generated by immunoSEQ multiplex PCR, the TCRdb table keeps only in-frame clones and is missing some. The table includes 4,500 to 6,000 clones, about two thirds detected once. The sample consisted of PBMCs, taken before ibrutinib treatment. Every receptor here comes from a human donor with chronic lymphocytic leukemia. The CDR3 runs from the conserved cysteine through the conserved F or W. A D gene is named only where the DNA matches it firmly. Clone size is not always given. Where it is, it says once, few, many or a class for expanded clones.

D gene	clone size	V gene	J gene	CDR3 DNA	CDR3 protein
TRBD1	NA	TRBV10-2	TRBJ1-5	TGCGCCAGCAGTGGGGCAGGGGGGGGACAGCCCCAGCATTTT	CASSGAGGGQPQHF
NA	few	TRBV5-1	TRBJ1-1	TGCGCCAGCAGCTTGGGAGATGGGGCTAGGGAAGCTTTCTTT	CASSLGDGAREAFF
NA	NA	TRBV7-9	TRBJ1-1	TGTGCCAGCAGCTTAGACGGGGGGTTCACTGAAGCTTTCTTT	CASSLDGGFTEAFF
NA	NA	TRBV29-1	TRBJ2-5	TGCAGCGCAGGGGAATACGCGGGGGAGACCCAGTACTTC	CSAGEYAGETQYF
TRBD2	once	TRBV4-1	TRBJ2-3	TGCGCCAGCAGCCAAGGTCCTGGCGGGGGGCCCGCAGATACGCAGTATTTT	CASSQGPGGGPADTQYF
NA	NA	TRBV6-6	TRBJ1-1	TGTGCCACCTTCGCCAGCTACACTGAAGCTTTCTTT	CATFASYTEAFF
TRBD1	NA	TRBV7-3	TRBJ2-7	TGTGCCAGCGGAACAGGGGTCTCCGAGCAGTACTTC	CASGTGVSEQYF
NA	few	TRBV18	TRBJ1-1	TGTGCCAGCTCACCGAAAGGAGCCTCCTCTCTCGGCACTGAAGCTTTCTTT	CASSPKGASSLGTEAFF
TRBD1	once	TRBV19	TRBJ1-2	TGTGCCAGTAGTTTCAGGGGGTTCGGAGGCTACACCTTC	CASSFRGFGGYTF
NA	NA	TRBV4-1	TRBJ2-1	TGCGCCAGCAGCGGAACCTTCCAGGGTCATGAGCAGTTCTTC	CASSGTFQGHEQFF
NA	NA	TRBV4-1	TRBJ2-7	TGCGCCAGCAGCCAGGACCGGAACTACGAGCAGTACTTC	CASSQDRNYEQYF
NA	NA	TRBV10-3	TRBJ2-3	TGTGCCATCAACGAGGGTTCCCGCCCAGATACGCAGTATTTT	CAINEGSRPDTQYF
TRBD1	NA	TRBV6-9	TRBJ2-2	TGTGCCAGCAGTTTTGACAGGGGTACCGGGGAGCTGTTTTTT	CASSFDRGTGELFF
NA	NA	TRBV25-1	TRBJ2-3	TGTGCCAGCAGTGAATCGCTACTTGATACAGATACGCAGTATTTT	CASSESLLDTDTQYF
NA	few	TRBV29-1	TRBJ1-1	TGCAGCGGTGGACTACCGAACACTGAAGCTTTCTTT	CSGGLPNTEAFF
TRBD2	medium-sized	TRBV5-1	TRBJ2-2	TGCGCCAGCCGCCTAGCGGACAACACCGGGGAGCTGTTTTTT	CASRLADNTGELFF
TRBD2	NA	TRBV9	TRBJ2-2	TGTGCCAGCAGCGCATACTTAGCGGGGGGACTCACCGGGGAGCTGTTTTTT	CASSAYLAGGLTGELFF
NA	NA	TRBV5-1	TRBJ2-7	TGCGCCAGCAGCTTGGGGAGATCTCATATGGGTGAGCAGTACTTC	CASSLGRSHMGEQYF
NA	NA	TRBV5-6	TRBJ2-1	TGTGCCAGCAGCTTGATCCTCGGCGAGTCCTACAATGAGCAGTTCTTC	CASSLILGESYNEQFF
NA	NA	TRBV13	TRBJ1-1	TGTGCCAGCAGCTCGGTCACTGAAGCTTTCTTT	CASSSVTEAFF
TRBD1	once	TRBV5-1	TRBJ1-1	TGCGCCAGCAGCTTGGAATTACAGGGGGGGACTTCTGAAGCTTTCTTT	CASSLELQGGTSEAFF
NA	NA	TRBV7-9	TRBJ1-3	TGTGCCAGCAGCTTCCGGACAACTGGAAACACCATATATTTT	CASSFRTTGNTIYF
TRBD1	NA	TRBV7-3	TRBJ2-3	TGTGCCAGCAGCCTACAGGGGGCACCGGGAGATACGCAGTATTTT	CASSLQGAPGDTQYF
NA	few	TRBV4-1	TRBJ2-1	TGCGCCAGCAGCCAAGGTAAAGGAGAGTTCTTC	CASSQGKGEFF
NA	NA	TRBV6-5	TRBJ2-7	TGTGCCAGCAGTTTACAGGGAGGTACAGCGGGAGAGCAGTACTTC	CASSLQGGTAGEQYF
TRBD2	few	TRBV27	TRBJ2-1	TGTGCCAGCAGCCCACTGCGGGGGATCTACAATGAGCAGTTCTTC	CASSPLRGIYNEQFF
NA	NA	TRBV27	TRBJ1-1	TGTGCCACCGGCACAGTAAAGAACACTGAAGCTTTCTTT	CATGTVKNTEAFF
NA	NA	TRBV19	TRBJ1-1	TGTGCCAGTCAAGACACATTTAAGAACACTGAAGCTTTCTTT	CASQDTFKNTEAFF
NA	NA	TRBV7-3	TRBJ1-1	TGTGCCAGCAGCCTACTTGGGGAGGACACTGAAGCTTTCTTT	CASSLLGEDTEAFF
NA	few	TRBV7-7	TRBJ1-1	TGTGCCAGCAGCTTAGAGCGCCAGCTGAACACTGAAGCTTTCTTT	CASSLERQLNTEAFF
NA	NA	TRBV20-1	TRBJ2-5	TGCAGTGCTAGGACAAAAGAGACCCAGTACTTC	CSARTKETQYF
TRBD1	NA	TRBV5-6	TRBJ1-2	TGTGCCAGCAGCTTGAGCGGACAGGGCCTCTATGGCTACACCTTC	CASSLSGQGLYGYTF
NA	NA	TRBV30	TRBJ1-2	TGTGCCTGGAGTACCGATCGAAGCTACACCTTC	CAWSTDRSYTF
TRBD1	NA	TRBV11-2	TRBJ2-2	TGTGCCAGCAGCTTTTCGGCAGGGGGCTCCGGGGAGCTGTTTTTT	CASSFSAGGSGELFF
NA	once	TRBV5-1	TRBJ2-3	TGCGCCAGCAGCTTGGCGGGGACAGATACGCAGTATTTT	CASSLAGTDTQYF
NA	NA	TRBV6-5	TRBJ1-3	TGTGCCAGCAGCCCCTTATATACCTCTGGAAACACCATATATTTT	CASSPLYTSGNTIYF
NA	NA	TRBV2	TRBJ2-7	TGTGCCACCGCACGACGCTCCGGGGCCCTACTCTTC	CATARRSGALLF
NA	NA	TRBV6-4	TRBJ2-6	TGTGCCAGCAGTGAGGGTGCTGGGGCCAACGTCCTGACTTTC	CASSEGAGANVLTF